Ten or more counts support the clone carrying this T cell receptor beta chain. The germline CDR1 and CDR2 sequences are SGHTA and FQGTGA. Germline trimming cut 5 bases from V and 4 bases from J; bases unmatched to any gene: 6. This CDR3 comprises 16 residues. Time point: newly diagnosed GD, antithyroid drugs for less than 3 months. Preparation of the TCR library used RNA extracted from PBMCs. Investigators report Graves' disease was diagnosed under American Thyroid Association guidelines. The record originates from a study of regulatory T cells in long-lasting Graves disease. Through Arm-PCR of CDR3 regions and iRepertoire HTBI primers, TCR beta libraries were built. TCRdb called the multiplex PCR reads again in MiXCR, with one record for every CDR3 protein. The sample records 360,000 or so distinct CDR3 sequences, around 15% being singletons. The same data also contributed to another study, on T cells in Graves' hyperthyroidism and ophthalmopathy.

The receptor comes from a woman between 18 and 30 years old with Graves disease. Sequencing used peripheral blood mononuclear cells (PBMCs), obtained at new diagnosis, from a patient treated with antithyroid drugs. V and J are TRBV7-3 and TRBJ2-3; 13 positions agree with TRBD2. CDR3 nucleotide sequence: TGTGCCAGCAGCCTACTAGCGGGAGGGCCCCCAGATACGCAGTATTTT. It yields the protein CASSLLAGGPPDTQYF.